This TCR beta chain was recovered during a study of OX40 agonist ivuxolimab in advanced cancers. Study summary: Subjects had a mean age of about 65 years, with a range of 23 to 79; around 84% were male.

The table came from immunoSEQ multiplex PCR; TCRdb's copy has only in-frame clones and leaves some out. The repertoire has around 68,000 clones, under 90% of them found once; the top ten carry approximately 0.68%. The CDR3 is 11 amino acids. The ends were cut back, 10 bases at V and 8 bases at J, with 15 bases in the middle. The sample in question was CD4+ or CD8+ T cells sorted from blood, obtained in a trial of the OX40 agonist ivuxolimab. The chain joins TRBV5-3 to TRBJ1-2; D is ambiguous. TRBV5-3 is assigned to the ORF class and has an uncertain function. This receptor was identified in an adult with an advanced solid tumor such as melanoma, head and neck, liver or kidney cancer. The CDR3 loop is CARGQVEGYTF. CDR3 sequence (DNA): TGTGCCCGCGGGCAGGTTGAGGGCTACACCTTC.